One sample yielded the 2 T cell receptor beta chains listed below, sequenced in a study of beta chain features in type 1 diabetes. Findings of the study overall: Shorter TCRB CDR3s, moderately but significantly so, were found in Type 1 diabetes patients in all four CD4+ subsets.

No antigen has been assigned to these receptors. Since all of the isolated RNA was reverse transcribed, expressed TCRB transcripts were what got sequenced. Method: immunoSEQ multiplex PCR; TCRdb's copy keeps in-frame clones and lacks some. The sample holds 550,000 to 850,000 clones, 13% seen once. Sequenced material: naive CD4+ T cells from blood. The receptors stem from a young man with type 1 diabetes.

This clone occurred a few times. The chain employs TRBV5-4 and TRBJ2-5; D not certain. This CDR3 comprises 13 residues. The germline gives CDR1 SGHNT, CDR2 YYREEE (reference sequence). V lost 0 bases, J lost 5 bases, and 8 bases lay in between. CDR3 in DNA: TGTGCCAGCAGCTTGGCTCTTCGGGAGACCCAGTACTTC. Amino acids: CASSLALRETQYF.

This clone was counted a few times. The genes are TRBV10-3 and TRBJ1-1, with 7 bases identical to TRBD1. Germline V gives CDR1 ENHRY, CDR2 SYGVKD. J lost 6 bases, V lost 3 bases, and 7 bases had no gene match. The CDR3 spans 14 residues. The CDR3 loop reads CAISDPLQGPEAFF. CDR3 bases: TGTGCCATCAGTGACCCCCTACAGGGGCCTGAAGCTTTCTTT.